Detailed here is one T cell receptor beta chain. The antigen is not known. Profiling relied on immunoSEQ multiplex PCR, and the TCRdb table lists in-frame clones only, not all of them. The sample holds some 30,000 clones, roughly 90% seen once. The CDR3 spans 14 residues. CDR1 and CDR2 (germline): SQVTM, ANQGSEA. V was shortened by 3 bases and J by 7 bases, with 16 bases between the two germline ends. The source of the sample is a study of regulatory and conventional T cells in RAG deficiency. Study-wide results and caveats: Compared with controls, unique Treg TCR beta sequences dropped roughly 100-fold in Omenn syndrome and CID/AS. Shorter CDR3s in all patient subsets; >90% Treg-Tconv overlap in Omenn.

These sequences were also reported in another study, on regulatory T cells. That paper notes: Primers: 52 TRBV forward and 13 TRBJ reverse. Regulatory T cells showed the strongest V-J pair restriction and V/J gene skewing among patient repertoires.

Sequencing input: CD8+ T cells sorted from blood. The sequence was obtained from a human donor in good health. The chain joins TRBV29-1 to TRBJ2-1, with D possibly being TRBD2 (6 bases). The DNA of the CDR3 is TGCAGCGTTGATGGGACTTCTAATGAAAATGAGCAGTTCTTC. Its translation: CSVDGTSNENEQFF.